This entry concerns a single T cell receptor (beta chain). Some clones are missing from TCRdb's copy, which holds only in-frame ones; the method was immunoSEQ multiplex PCR. This table has 75,000 to 100,000 clones, approximately 92% appearing once. The data were taken from a study of T cell changes during pregnancy in multiple sclerosis. V lost 10 bases and J lost 5; bases outside the gene matches: 10. Germline V CDR1 and CDR2: SEHNR, FQNEAQ (reference sequence). CDR3 length: 13 residues. The sequencing used peripheral blood, collected after pregnancy. The TCR sequence derives from a female donor with multiple sclerosis, enrolled in a pregnancy study. The chain combines TRBV7-9 with TRBJ2-5, with 7 bases identical to TRBD2. The CDR3 loop is CATTGGLWETQYF. CDR3 coding DNA: TGTGCCACCACCGGGGGGTTATGGGAGACCCAGTACTTC.